Listed here are 28 T cell receptor beta chains from one sample, sequenced in a study of control samples from healthy donors and cancer patients. Method: immunoSEQ multiplex PCR; TCRdb's copy keeps in-frame clones and lacks some. Of 20,000 to 25,000 clones in the sample, approximately 85% were seen once. The sample taken for sequencing was PBMCs. Receptors were obtained from a man between 60 and 75 years old with head and neck cancer.

This clone was seen a few times. The chain joins TRBV19 to TRBJ2-7; 7 nucleotides match TRBD1. J gave up 3 bases and V 6 bases, and 5 bases lay outside the gene matches. This CDR3 is 13 amino acids long. The germline gives CDR1 LNHDA, CDR2 SQIVND (reference sequence). CDR3: CASSPRGYYEQYF. CDR3 bases: TGTGCCAGTAGCCCCAGGGGGTACTACGAGCAGTACTTC.

The J gene is TRBJ2-1, the V gene TRBV19, with 7 nucleotides matching TRBD1. CDR1 and CDR2 (germline): LNHDA, SQIVND (reference sequence). J was trimmed by 8 bases and V by 5 bases; bases with no gene match: 3. The CDR3 sequence is 12 residues long. The CDR3 bases are TGTGCCAGTAGTGCTCAGGGGGATGAGCAGTTCTTC. Protein: CASSAQGDEQFF. Together with reference TRBV19 and TRBJ2-1, the CDR3 gives the full variable domain: DGGITQSPKYLFRKEGQNVTLSCEQNLNHDAMYWYRQDPGQGLRLIYYSQIVNDFQKGDIAEGYSVSREKKESFPLTVTSAQKNPTAFYLCASSAQGDEQFFGPGTRLTVL.

As DNA, the CDR3 is TGCAGTGCTAGTAGAGGGATGGGGGATCTTGGCAATCAGCCCCAGCATTTT. Protein: CSASRGMGDLGNQPQHF. V gene TRBV20-1 combines with J gene TRBJ1-5; D might be TRBD1 (5 bases). Germline V gene sequence: CDR1 DFQATT, CDR2 SNEGSKA (reference sequence). The CDR3 has 17 amino acids. The ends were cut back, 3 bases at V and 2 bases at J, with 20 bases in the middle.

The chain carries TRBV6-1 and TRBJ2-1; a possible D gene is TRBD1 (5 bases). From germline, CDR1 is MNHNS and CDR2 SASEGT. Trimming left V 3 bases short and J 0 bases short, with 9 bases between. The CDR3 length is 15 residues. As DNA, the CDR3 is TGTGCCAGCAGTGAGCAGGGCAGCTCCTACAATGAGCAGTTCTTC. It is translated as CASSEQGSSYNEQFF.

The chain couples TRBV5-1 to TRBJ2-3, with 8 bases matching TRBD2. Looked up from germline, CDR1 is SGHRS and CDR2 is YFSETQ. V dropped 3 bases and J dropped 1; count of bases not matched to a gene: 4. The CDR3 is made up of 15 amino acids. CDR3 nucleotide sequence: TGCGCCAGCAGCTCGGGAGCGGGAGGCACAGATACGCAGTATTTT. Amino acid sequence: CASSSGAGGTDTQYF.

The chain has TRBV5-4 and TRBJ1-1, with TRBD1 as a possible D gene (6 bases). This CDR3 has 14 residues. The germline V gene has CDR1 SGHNT and CDR2 YYREEE (reference sequence). V lost 1 base and J 6 bases, leaving 13 bases between the germline ends. CDR3 sequence reads: CASSLKQGISEAFF. The CDR3, as DNA: TGTGCCAGCAGCTTGAAACAGGGTATCTCTGAAGCTTTCTTT. The variable domain in full, completed from reference TRBV5-4 and TRBJ1-1, reads ETGVTQSPTHLIKTRGQQVTLRCSSQSGHNTVSWYQQALGQGPQFIFQYYREEENGRGNFPPRFSGLQFPNYSSELNVNALELDDSALYLCASSLKQGISEAFFGQGTRLTVV.

This clone was picked up one time. This rearrangement joins TRBV5-6 to TRBJ2-7; D perhaps matches TRBD2 (5 bases). The CDR3 totals 13 residues. V lost 4 bases to trimming and J lost 2 bases, with 10 bases between them. Per the germline V gene, CDR1 is SGHDT and CDR2 is YYEEEE. The CDR3 region is CASSPGVTYEQYF. The CDR3 DNA reads as TGTGCCAGCAGCCCCGGGGTAACCTACGAGCAGTACTTC. Supplemented by reference TRBV5-6 and TRBJ2-7, the full variable domain reads DAGVTQSPTHLIKTRGQQVTLRCSPKSGHDTVSWYQQALGQGPQFIFQYYEEEERQRGNFPDRFSGHQFPNYSSELNVNALLLGDSALYLCASSPGVTYEQYFGPGTRLTVT.

This clone was picked up a small number of times. The chain uses TRBV7-9 and TRBJ2-7; 14 bases match TRBD2. This CDR3 comprises 16 residues. The V segment lost 4 bases and the J segment 5 bases; nucleotides outside the gene matches: 7. The germline V gene has CDR1 SEHNR and CDR2 FQNEAQ (reference sequence). In DNA form, the CDR3 reads TGTGCCAGCAGCTCTGGGACTAGCGGGAGTGGCGACGAGCAGTACGTC. The encoded protein is CASSSGTSGSGDEQYV.

V usage is TRBV18 and J usage is TRBJ2-1; D is perhaps TRBD2 (6 bases). The CDR3 is 14 amino acids. Per the germline V gene, CDR1 is KGHSH and CDR2 is LQKENI. Trimming removed 2 bases from V and 12 bases from J, with 17 bases in between. CDR3 sequence reads: CASSPRDSSLGQFF. DNA for the CDR3: TGTGCCAGCTCACCAAGGGACTCATCACTGGGGCAGTTCTTC.

This chain uses TRBV13 with TRBJ2-5, with a weak D call TRBD1 (6 bases). V was clipped by 3 bases and J by 4 bases, with 12 bases between them. The CDR3 contains 14 residues. Germline loops: CDR1 PRHDT, CDR2 FYEKMQ (reference sequence). CDR3 DNA: TGTGCCAGCAGCTTGGGCACAGGGACAGAGACCCAGTACTTC. Translating gives CASSLGTGTETQYF.

The V call is TRBV20-1, the J call TRBJ2-3; 10 bases are a match to TRBD2. Germline V lookup: CDR1 DFQATT, CDR2 SNEGSKA (reference sequence). The V segment lost 3 bases and the J segment 5 bases; nucleotides outside the gene matches: 8. There are 15 residues in the CDR3. This chain's CDR3 is CSASLGLAGVDTQYF. In nucleotides, the CDR3 is TGCAGTGCTAGTTTAGGGCTAGCGGGAGTAGATACGCAGTATTTT.

Only one count was recorded for this clone. This chain uses TRBV6-5 with TRBJ2-1; D unclear. The CDR3 has 15 amino acids. V was cut by 4 bases and J by 7 bases, with 17 bases left in between. Germline V lookup: CDR1 MNHEY, CDR2 SVGAGI. The CDR3 region is CASSFPRVVRNEQFF. CDR3 coding DNA: TGTGCCAGCAGTTTCCCTAGAGTAGTGAGGAATGAGCAGTTCTTC.

The CDR3 DNA reads as TGCAGTGCTAAGCGTTTAGAGACCCAGTACTTC. It translates to CSAKRLETQYF. The chain employs TRBV20-1 and TRBJ2-5, with D unclear. This CDR3 contains 11 residues. CDR1 is DFQATT and CDR2 is SNEGSKA in the germline V gene (reference sequence). Trimming took off 4 bases at V and 4 bases at J, with 7 bases between the two ends.

This clone was counted a few times. J is TRBJ2-1 and V is TRBV7-6; 8 positions agree with TRBD1. Germline CDR1 and CDR2: SGHVS and FNYEAQ. With V trimmed by 5 bases and J by 3 bases, 0 bases remained unmatched. The CDR3 is made up of 13 amino acids. CDR3: CASSDRGYNEQFF. CDR3 nucleotides: TGTGCCAGCAGCGACAGGGGCTACAATGAGCAGTTCTTC. Full variable domain (remainder filled in from reference TRBV7-6 and TRBJ2-1): GAGVSQSPRYKVTKRGQDVALRCDPISGHVSLYWYRQALGQGPEFLTYFNYEAQQDKSGLPNDRFSAERPEGSISTLTIQRTEQRDSAMYRCASSDRGYNEQFFGPGTRLTVL.

This clone has only a few counts. The gene calls are TRBV20-1 and TRBJ1-2; 9 nucleotides match TRBD1. The germline V gene has CDR1 DFQATT and CDR2 SNEGSKA (reference sequence). This CDR3 is built from 12 residues. Trimming removed 3 bases from V and 9 bases from J; junction bases left unmatched: 5. CDR3 sequence reads: CSASATGGSYTF. The CDR3 nucleotides are TGCAGTGCTAGTGCTACAGGGGGCAGCTACACCTTC.

This chain connects TRBV9 to TRBJ2-1; 7 bases line up with TRBD2. Per germline, CDR1 SGDLS and CDR2 YYNGEE. Trimming cost V 0 bases and J 3 bases; bases outside gene matches: 3. This CDR3 spans 15 amino acids. CDR3 loop: CASSVDGRYYNEQFF. The CDR3, as DNA: TGTGCCAGCAGCGTAGACGGGAGGTACTACAATGAGCAGTTCTTC.

The chain carries TRBV5-6 and TRBJ2-1; 16 bases are shared with TRBD2. Losses at the gene ends were 3 bases for V and 7 bases for J; bases not matched to a gene: 10. The CDR3 loop spans 18 amino acids. Per germline, CDR1 SGHDT and CDR2 YYEEEE. The CDR3, as DNA: TGTGCCAGCAGCTGGAGGGGACTAGCGGGAGGGCCATGGAATGAGCAGTTCTTC. Translation: CASSWRGLAGGPWNEQFF.

The V gene is TRBV7-8, the J gene TRBJ2-7, with 9 bases identical to TRBD2. The CDR3 covers 13 residues. Germline assignment: CDR1 SGHVS and CDR2 FQNEAQ. J lost 6 bases, V lost 4 bases, and 4 bases had no gene match. As DNA, the CDR3 is TGTGCCAGCAGCTCGGGACTAGCATCCGAGCAGTACGTC. Amino acid sequence: CASSSGLASEQYV.

This clone was detected only once. This sequence joins TRBV11-3 and TRBJ2-5, with 7 bases that match TRBD1. The V gene's germline CDR1 is SGHNT and CDR2 YENEEA. Trimming at V came to 4 bases and at J to 1 base, leaving 3 bases not matched to a gene. The CDR3 has 14 residues. CDR3 bases: TGTGCCAGCAGCTCCCGGACAGGCCAAGAGACCCAGTACTTC. It encodes CASSSRTGQETQYF.

Written as DNA, the CDR3 is TGTGCCAGCAGCGGATCGACAGGGGGCTACGAGACCCAGTACTTC. It specifies CASSGSTGGYETQYF. This chain links TRBV9 with TRBJ2-5; 10 nucleotides align to TRBD1. CDR1 and CDR2 from the germline V gene are SGDLS and YYNGEE. V was clipped by 3 bases and J by 5 bases; unmatched bases: 7. This CDR3 region has 15 residues.

This clone has just one count. The chain employs TRBV25-1 and TRBJ2-3, with 10 nucleotides matching TRBD1. In germline, CDR1 is MGHDK, CDR2 SYGVNS. The CDR3 is 14 residues long. V dropped 6 bases and J dropped 4; count of bases not matched to a gene: 4. CDR3 sequence: CASSGTGEADTQYF. CDR3 DNA sequence: TGTGCCAGCAGCGGGACAGGGGAAGCAGATACGCAGTATTTT.

DNA of the CDR3: TGTGCCAGCAGCTTAGCGGCAGCGGGGAGCCGGTACTTC. It yields the protein CASSLAAAGSRYF. This sequence joins TRBV7-2 and TRBJ2-7, with 7 bases that match TRBD2. V was pared by 0 bases and J by 12 bases, with 8 bases of the junction left unmatched. CDR1 is SGHTA, CDR2 FQGNSA, per germline. This CDR3 has 13 amino acids.

This clone was seen more than once but under ten times. This chain links TRBV7-8 with TRBJ2-7; D is uncertain. Germline assignment: CDR1 SGHVS and CDR2 FQNEAQ. The ends were cut back, 7 bases at V and 0 bases at J, with 13 bases in the middle. CDR3 length: 14 amino acids. The CDR3 reads CASTRQGGSYEQYV. CDR3 coding DNA: TGTGCCAGCACCCGACAAGGCGGCTCCTACGAGCAGTACGTC.

The chain is built from TRBV19 and TRBJ2-1, with 7 nucleotides matching TRBD2. V dropped 6 bases and J dropped 0; count of bases not matched to a gene: 5. There are 15 residues in the CDR3. Germline CDR1 and CDR2: LNHDA and SQIVND (reference sequence). The CDR3 DNA is TGTGCCAGTAGCCCGACTAGCAGCTCCTACAATGAGCAGTTCTTC. Translating gives CASSPTSSSYNEQFF. Based on the CDR3 plus reference TRBV19 and TRBJ2-1, the full variable domain is DGGITQSPKYLFRKEGQNVTLSCEQNLNHDAMYWYRQDPGQGLRLIYYSQIVNDFQKGDIAEGYSVSREKKESFPLTVTSAQKNPTAFYLCASSPTSSSYNEQFFGPGTRLTVL.

The chain recombines TRBV7-6 with TRBJ1-5; no clear D. Per germline, CDR1 SGHVS and CDR2 FNYEAQ. The CDR3 extends over 15 amino acids. V was cut by 2 bases and J by 3 bases, with 11 bases left in between. This chain's CDR3 is CASSLQSGFNQPQHF. The CDR3 nucleotides are TGTGCCAGCAGCTTACAGTCAGGTTTCAATCAGCCCCAGCATTTT.

The chain carries TRBV5-6 and TRBJ2-5; TRBD1 agrees at 7 bases. CDR3 length: 14 residues. V gave up 2 bases and J gave up 4 bases; unmatched junction bases: 5. Germline V lookup: CDR1 SGHDT, CDR2 YYEEEE. The CDR3 loop reads CASSFATGRETQYF. For the CDR3, the DNA is TGTGCCAGCAGCTTCGCGACAGGGAGAGAGACCCAGTACTTC.

The chain has TRBV5-5 and TRBJ1-3, with D hard to call. CDR1 SGHKS and CDR2 YYEKEE come from the germline V gene (reference sequence). Deletions cut 0 bases from V and 3 bases from J, with 10 bases between. CDR3 length: 15 residues. The CDR3 DNA reads as TGTGCCAGCAGCTTGGCCATCCCGGTTGGAAACACCATATATTTT. Residues: CASSLAIPVGNTIYF.

V is TRBV7-2 and J is TRBJ1-1; D is uncertain. Per germline, CDR1 SGHTA and CDR2 FQGNSA. V dropped 1 base and J dropped 3 bases, with 6 bases sitting between them. The CDR3 length is 13 residues. CDR3 sequence (DNA): TGTGCCAGCAGCTTAGGGTGGGACACTGAAGCTTTCTTT. Translated: CASSLGWDTEAFF. Complete variable domain (other parts from reference TRBV7-2 and TRBJ1-1): GAGVSQSPSNKVTEKGKDVELRCDPISGHTALYWYRQSLGQGLEFLIYFQGNSAPDKSGLPSDRFSAERTGGSVSTLTIQRTQQEDSAVYLCASSLGWDTEAFFGQGTRLTVV.